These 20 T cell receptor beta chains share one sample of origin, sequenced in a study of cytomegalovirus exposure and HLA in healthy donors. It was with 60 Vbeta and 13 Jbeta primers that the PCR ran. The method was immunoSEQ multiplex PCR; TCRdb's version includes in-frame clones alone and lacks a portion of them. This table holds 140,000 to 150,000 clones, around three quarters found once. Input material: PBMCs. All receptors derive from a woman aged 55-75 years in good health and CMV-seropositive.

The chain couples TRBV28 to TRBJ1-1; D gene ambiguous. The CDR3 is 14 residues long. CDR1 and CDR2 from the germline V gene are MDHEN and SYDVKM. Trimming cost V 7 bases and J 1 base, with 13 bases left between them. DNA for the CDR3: TGTGCCAGCAACCCGGCAGGTACGAACACTGAAGCTTTCTTT. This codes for CASNPAGTNTEAFF.

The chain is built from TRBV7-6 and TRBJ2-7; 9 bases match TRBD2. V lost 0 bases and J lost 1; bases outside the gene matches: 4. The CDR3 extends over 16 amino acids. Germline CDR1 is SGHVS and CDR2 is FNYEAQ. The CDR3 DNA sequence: TGTGCCAGCAGCTTAGCCGTGACTAGCGGTTCCTACGAGCAGTACTTC. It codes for CASSLAVTSGSYEQYF.

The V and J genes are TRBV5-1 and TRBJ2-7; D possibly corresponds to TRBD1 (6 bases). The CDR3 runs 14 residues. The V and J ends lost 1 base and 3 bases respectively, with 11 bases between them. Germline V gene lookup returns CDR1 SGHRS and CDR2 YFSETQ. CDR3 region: CASSLTGSNYEQYF. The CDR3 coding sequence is TGCGCCAGCAGCTTGACAGGGTCGAACTACGAGCAGTACTTC. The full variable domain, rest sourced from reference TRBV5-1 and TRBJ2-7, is KAGVTQTPRYLIKTRGQQVTLSCSPISGHRSVSWYQQTPGQGLQFLFEYFSETQRNKGNFPGRFSGRQFSNSRSEMNVSTLELGDSALYLCASSLTGSNYEQYFGPGTRLTVT.

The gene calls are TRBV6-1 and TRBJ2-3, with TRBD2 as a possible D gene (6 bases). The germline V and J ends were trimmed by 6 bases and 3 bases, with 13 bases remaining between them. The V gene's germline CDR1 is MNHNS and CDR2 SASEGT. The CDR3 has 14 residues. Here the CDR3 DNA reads TGTGCCAGCAGGGCGAGCGGGCCGACAGATACGCAGTATTTT. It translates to CASRASGPTDTQYF.

The CDR3 nucleotides are TGTGCCAGCAGCGTAGCGGCAGGGTTAAATGGCTACACCTTC. The encoded protein is CASSVAAGLNGYTF. The rearrangement joins TRBV9 to TRBJ1-2; D might be TRBD1 (5 bases). The CDR3 contains 14 residues. Germline V gene sequence: CDR1 SGDLS, CDR2 YYNGEE. Trimming removed 0 bases from V and 6 bases from J, with 12 bases in between.

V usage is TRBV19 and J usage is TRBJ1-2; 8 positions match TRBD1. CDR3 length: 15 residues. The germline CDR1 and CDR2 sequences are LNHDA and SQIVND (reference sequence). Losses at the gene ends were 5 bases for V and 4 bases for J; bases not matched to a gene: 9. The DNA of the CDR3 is TGTGCCAGTAGTCGGACAGGGATCGCCAGCTATGGCTACACCTTC. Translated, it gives CASSRTGIASYGYTF.

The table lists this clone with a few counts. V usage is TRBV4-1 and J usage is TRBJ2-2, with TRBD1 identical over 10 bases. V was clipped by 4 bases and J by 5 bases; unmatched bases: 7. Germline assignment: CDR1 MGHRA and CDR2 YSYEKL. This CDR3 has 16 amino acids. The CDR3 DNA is TGCGCCAGCAGCCCGCGACAGGGGGCGGGGACCGGGGAGCTGTTTTTT. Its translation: CASSPRQGAGTGELFF.

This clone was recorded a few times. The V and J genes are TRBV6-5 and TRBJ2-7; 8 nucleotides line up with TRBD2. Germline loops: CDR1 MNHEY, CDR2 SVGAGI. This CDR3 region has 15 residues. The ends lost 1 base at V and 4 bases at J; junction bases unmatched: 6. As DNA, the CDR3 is TGTGCCAGCAGTTACTGGGCGGGAGGAGGGTACGAGCAGTACTTC. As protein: CASSYWAGGGYEQYF.

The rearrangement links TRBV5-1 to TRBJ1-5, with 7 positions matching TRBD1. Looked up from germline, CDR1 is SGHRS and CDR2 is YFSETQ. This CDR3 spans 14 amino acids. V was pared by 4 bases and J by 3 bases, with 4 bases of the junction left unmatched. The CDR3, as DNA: TGCGCCAGCAGCGGGGGACAGCCCAATCAGCCCCAGCATTTT. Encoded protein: CASSGGQPNQPQHF.

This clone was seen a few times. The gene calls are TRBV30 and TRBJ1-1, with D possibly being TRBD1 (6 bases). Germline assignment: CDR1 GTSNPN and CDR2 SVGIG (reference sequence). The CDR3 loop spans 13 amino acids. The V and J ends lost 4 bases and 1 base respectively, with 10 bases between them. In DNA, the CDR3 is TGTGCCTGGACTAAACAGGGGAACACTGAAGCTTTCTTT. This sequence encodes CAWTKQGNTEAFF.

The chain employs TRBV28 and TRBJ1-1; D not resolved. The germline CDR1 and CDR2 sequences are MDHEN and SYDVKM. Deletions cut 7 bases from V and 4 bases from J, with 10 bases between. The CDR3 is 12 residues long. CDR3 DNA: TGTGCCAGCAAGCCCCTCCTCACTGAAGCTTTCTTT. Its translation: CASKPLLTEAFF.

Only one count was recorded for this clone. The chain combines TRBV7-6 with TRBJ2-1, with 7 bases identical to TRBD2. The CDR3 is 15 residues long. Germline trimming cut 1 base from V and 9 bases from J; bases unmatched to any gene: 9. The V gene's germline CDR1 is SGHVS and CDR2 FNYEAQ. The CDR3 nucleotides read TGTGCCAGCAGCTTAGTCGTGGGAGGGCCGGGTGAGCAGTTCTTC. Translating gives CASSLVVGGPGEQFF.

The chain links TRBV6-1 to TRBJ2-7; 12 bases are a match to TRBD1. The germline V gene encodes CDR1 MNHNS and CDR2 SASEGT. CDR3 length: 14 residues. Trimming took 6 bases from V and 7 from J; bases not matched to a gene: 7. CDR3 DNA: TGTGCCAGCAGGCAGGGACAGGGGGCGCATGAGCAGTACTTC. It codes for CASRQGQGAHEQYF.

The CDR3 spells CASSSPDRVQPQHF. Written as DNA, the CDR3 is TGTGCCAGCAGCTCCCCTGACAGGGTTCAGCCCCAGCATTTT. The V call is TRBV28, the J call TRBJ1-5; 7 nucleotides align to TRBD1. V trimming: 6 bases; J trimming: 6 bases; junction bases outside the gene matches: 8. Germline V gives CDR1 MDHEN, CDR2 SYDVKM. This CDR3 is 14 amino acids long.

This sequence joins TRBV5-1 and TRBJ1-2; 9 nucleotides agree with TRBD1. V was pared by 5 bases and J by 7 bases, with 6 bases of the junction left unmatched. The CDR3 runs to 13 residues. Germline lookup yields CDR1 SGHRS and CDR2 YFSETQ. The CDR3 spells CASRSGTGTGYTF. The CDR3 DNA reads TGCGCCAGCAGGTCGGGGACAGGGACTGGCTACACCTTC.

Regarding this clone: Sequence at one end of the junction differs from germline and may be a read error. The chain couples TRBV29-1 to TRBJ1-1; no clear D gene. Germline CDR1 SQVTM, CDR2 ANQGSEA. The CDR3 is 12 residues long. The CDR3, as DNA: TGCAGGGTTGGAAATCGGGGCACTGAAGCTTTCTTT. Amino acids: CRVGNRGTEAFF.

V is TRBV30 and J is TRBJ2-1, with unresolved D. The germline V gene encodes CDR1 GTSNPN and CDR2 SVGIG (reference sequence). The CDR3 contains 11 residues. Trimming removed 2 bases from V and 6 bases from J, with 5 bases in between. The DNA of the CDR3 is TGTGCCTGGAGTCCATCCAATGAGCAGTTCTTC. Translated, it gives CAWSPSNEQFF.

The CDR3 DNA reads TGTGCCAGCGGCCGGGATAGCTTCGGGGAGCAGTACTTC. This encodes CASGRDSFGEQYF. The chain carries TRBV28 and TRBJ2-7; a possible D gene is TRBD2 (5 bases). CDR1 and CDR2 (germline): MDHEN, SYDVKM. The CDR3 loop spans 13 amino acids. V gave up 8 bases and J gave up 7 bases, with 18 bases separating them.

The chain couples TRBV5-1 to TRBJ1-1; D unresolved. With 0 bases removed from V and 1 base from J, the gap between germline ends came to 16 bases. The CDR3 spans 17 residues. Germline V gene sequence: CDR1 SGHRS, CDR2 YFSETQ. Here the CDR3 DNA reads TGCGCCAGCAGCTTGGGCCTCAGGCCTTATACGAACACTGAAGCTTTCTTT. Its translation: CASSLGLRPYTNTEAFF. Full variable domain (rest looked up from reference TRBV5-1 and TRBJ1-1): KAGVTQTPRYLIKTRGQQVTLSCSPISGHRSVSWYQQTPGQGLQFLFEYFSETQRNKGNFPGRFSGRQFSNSRSEMNVSTLELGDSALYLCASSLGLRPYTNTEAFFGQGTRLTVV.

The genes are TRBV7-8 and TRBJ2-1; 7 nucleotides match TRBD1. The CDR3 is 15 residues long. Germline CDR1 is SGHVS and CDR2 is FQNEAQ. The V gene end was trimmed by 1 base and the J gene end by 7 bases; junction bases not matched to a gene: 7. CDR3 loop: CASSLEGGTWNEQFF. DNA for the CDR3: TGTGCCAGCAGCTTAGAAGGGGGCACGTGGAATGAGCAGTTCTTC. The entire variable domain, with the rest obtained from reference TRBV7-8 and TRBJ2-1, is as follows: GAGVSQSPRYKVAKRGQDVALRCDPISGHVSLFWYQQALGQGPEFLTYFQNEAQLDKSGLPSDRFFAERPEGSVSTLKIQRTQQEDSAVYLCASSLEGGTWNEQFFGPGTRLTVL.